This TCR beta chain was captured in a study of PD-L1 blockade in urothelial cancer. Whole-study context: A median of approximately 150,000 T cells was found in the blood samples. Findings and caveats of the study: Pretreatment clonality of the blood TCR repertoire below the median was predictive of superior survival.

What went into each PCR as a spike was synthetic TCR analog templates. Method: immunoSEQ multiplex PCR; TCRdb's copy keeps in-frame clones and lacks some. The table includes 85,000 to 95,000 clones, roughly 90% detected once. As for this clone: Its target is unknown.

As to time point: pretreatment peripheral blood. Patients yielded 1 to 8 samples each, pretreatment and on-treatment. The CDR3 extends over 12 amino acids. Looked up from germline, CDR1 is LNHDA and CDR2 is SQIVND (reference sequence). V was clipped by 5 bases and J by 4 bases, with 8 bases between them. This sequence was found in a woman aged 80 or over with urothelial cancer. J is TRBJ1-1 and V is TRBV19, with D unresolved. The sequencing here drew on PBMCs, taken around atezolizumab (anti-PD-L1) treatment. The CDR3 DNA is TGTGCCAGTAGTGGACTTATCACTGAAGCTTTCTTT. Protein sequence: CASSGLITEAFF. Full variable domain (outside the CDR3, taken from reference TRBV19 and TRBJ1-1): DGGITQSPKYLFRKEGQNVTLSCEQNLNHDAMYWYRQDPGQGLRLIYYSQIVNDFQKGDIAEGYSVSREKKESFPLTVTSAQKNPTAFYLCASSGLITEAFFGQGTRLTVV.